This paragraph reports one T cell receptor (beta chain). Measured with immunoSEQ multiplex PCR; TCRdb has only the in-frame clones, and not every one. This sample has over 140,000 clones, with over 75% found just once. This study enrolled people aged roughly 18 to 89 from about two dozen US geographic areas. Cohort assignment relied on participant-reported clinical history. The data belong to a study of blood T cell repertoires in COVID-19. Study information: The United States, Italy and Spain supplied acute and convalescent COVID-19 samples.

This TCR came from a woman aged 50 to 65 who had recovered from COVID-19. Sequenced material: PBMCs or T cells enriched from blood (not recorded which).

The CDR3 bases are TGTGCCAGCAGTTACGCAAGAGAAACCTACAATGAGCAGTTCTTC. This translates into CASSYARETYNEQFF. J is TRBJ2-1 and V is TRBV6-5, with unresolved D. The CDR3 loop spans 15 amino acids. Germline-derived CDR1 and CDR2 are MNHEY and SVGAGI. V was clipped by 2 bases and J by 2 bases, with 10 bases between them.